The next 28 T cell receptor beta chains were all read from a single sample in a study of spatial heterogeneity in lung cancer. Time point noted: sample taken at primary tumor resection. From tumor, nontumor lung or frozen PBMC, whole RNA was taken unsorted for sequencing. MiXCR, applied by TCRdb to the 5' RACE reads, yields one record per CDR3 protein. The table includes about 7,900 distinct CDR3 sequences, about 4.6% detected once. Sample: PBMCs, taken at surgery. Receptor source: a male donor with early-stage non-small cell lung cancer.

Many counts were recorded for this clonotype. A library made for alpha chains picked up this beta chain off target, so its size means little. The genes are TRBV7-2 and TRBJ2-3; 8 bases map to TRBD2. CDR3 length equals 15 residues. Germline lookup yields CDR1 SGHTA and CDR2 FQGNSA. Unmatched junction bases numbered 10, after V lost 5 bases and J lost 6 bases. DNA of the CDR3: TGTGCCAGCAGCCCCCAGCGGGGGAGGTTCGATACGCAGTATTTT. Residues: CASSPQRGRFDTQYF.

This clonotype was detected many times. This beta chain is a stray read from a library made for alpha chains; its abundance is not meaningful. This chain connects TRBV20-1 to TRBJ2-2; unclear D gene. The length of the CDR3 is 13 residues. Trimming cost V 4 bases and J 3 bases, with 9 bases left between them. Germline V gene lookup returns CDR1 DFQATT and CDR2 SNEGSKA (reference sequence). The CDR3 DNA reads as TGCAGTGCTAATTCCTTGGACACCGGGGAGCTGTTTTTT. As protein: CSANSLDTGELFF.

This clonotype was seen more than once but under ten times. A library prepared for alpha chains yielded this beta chain as an off-target read; its size is of little meaning. The chain combines TRBV6-5 with TRBJ1-1, with D uncertain. V lost 6 bases and J 3 bases, leaving 14 bases between the germline ends. Germline CDR1 MNHEY, CDR2 SVGAGI. The CDR3 is 14 amino acids. Here the CDR3 reads CASSPSTWDTEAFF. CDR3 bases: TGTGCCAGCAGCCCCTCTACATGGGACACTGAAGCTTTCTTT.

This clonotype is medium-sized (0.01 to 0.1%). With the library built for alpha chains, this beta chain is off target and its frequency is not meaningful. The chain uses TRBV7-2 and TRBJ1-6, with D tentatively TRBD1 (5 bases). CDR1 is SGHTA and CDR2 is FQGNSA in the germline V gene. Trimming left V 0 bases short and J 7 bases short, with 10 bases between. The CDR3 covers 15 residues. CDR3: CASSLAWDLNSPLHF. The CDR3 nucleotides are TGTGCCAGCAGCTTAGCCTGGGACCTAAATTCACCCCTCCACTTT.

Relative to its sample, this clonotype is medium-sized. Since the library was made to target alpha chains, this beta chain is a stray read and its abundance is not meaningful. The V gene is TRBV29-1, the J gene TRBJ1-1, with D tentatively TRBD1 (5 bases). The CDR3 loop spans 12 amino acids. Looked up from germline, CDR1 is SQVTM and CDR2 is ANQGSEA. Trimming shortened V by 7 bases and J by 4 bases, and 13 bases separated the two germline ends. This CDR3 is CSASLGRTEAFF. The CDR3 DNA sequence: TGCAGCGCTTCATTGGGACGCACTGAAGCTTTCTTT.

This clonotype appeared many times. The size of this beta chain means little, since it is a stray read in a library made for alpha chains. This chain uses TRBV29-1 with TRBJ1-1; TRBD1 agrees at 8 bases. The germline V gene has CDR1 SQVTM and CDR2 ANQGSEA. The CDR3 runs to 12 residues. Trimming took 6 bases from V and 10 from J; bases not matched to a gene: 10. In DNA form, the CDR3 reads TGCAGCGTGGCCGGACAGGGTGGGACAGCTTTCTTT. Protein product: CSVAGQGGTAFF.

With respect to this clonotype: Within a library made for alpha chains, this beta chain is off target, and its count is uninformative. This chain links TRBV20-1 with TRBJ1-2; D unresolved. Trimming stripped 4 bases from V and 2 bases from J, with 11 bases between. The CDR3 spans 13 residues. Germline V gives CDR1 DFQATT, CDR2 SNEGSKA (reference sequence). The CDR3 is CSATLTPNYGYTF. The CDR3 bases are TGCAGTGCTACCCTGACACCGAACTATGGCTACACCTTC.

This clonotype was recorded many times. This beta chain represents an off-target read in a library built for alpha chains; its size is of limited meaning. The chain has TRBV20-1 and TRBJ2-5, with unresolved D. Trimming took off 4 bases at V and 5 bases at J, with 14 bases between the two ends. Germline V CDR1 and CDR2: DFQATT, SNEGSKA (reference sequence). This CDR3 comprises 13 residues. CDR3 nucleotides: TGCAGTGCTACAAGATCTTTGGGGGAGACCCAGTACTTC. Encoded protein: CSATRSLGETQYF.

In its sample, this clonotype was seen many times. This beta chain represents an off-target read in a library built for alpha chains; its size is of limited meaning. V usage is TRBV5-1 and J usage is TRBJ1-3; D not resolved. Looked up from germline, CDR1 is SGHRS and CDR2 is YFSETQ. The CDR3 has 14 amino acids. The V and J ends lost 5 bases and 1 base respectively, with 10 bases between them. The CDR3 loop reads CASSLTLSGNTIYF. CDR3 in DNA: TGCGCCAGCAGTTTGACCCTTTCTGGAAACACCATATATTTT.

This clonotype was picked up many times. A library prepared for alpha chains yielded this beta chain as an off-target read; its size is of little meaning. The chain couples TRBV4-1 to TRBJ1-1; 10 bases fit TRBD1. The junction had 15 bases not matched to a gene; V was cut back by 3 bases and J by 5 bases. Germline V CDR1 and CDR2: MGHRA, YSYEKL. The CDR3 covers 18 residues. DNA for the CDR3: TGCGCCAGCAGCCATGGACGGGGACAGGGGCTAGATCTGACTGAAGCTTTCTTT. It translates to CASSHGRGQGLDLTEAFF.

As to this clonotype: This beta chain slipped into a library made for alpha chains as a stray read, so its size is not meaningful. The chain employs TRBV2 and TRBJ2-5; D perhaps matches TRBD1 (5 bases). Germline lookup yields CDR1 SNHLY and CDR2 FYNNEI. The CDR3 consists of 13 residues. Trimming removed 4 bases at V and 1 base at J, with 7 bases between. CDR3 region: CASSGDSQETQYF. The CDR3 coding sequence is TGTGCCAGCAGTGGAGACAGCCAAGAGACCCAGTACTTC.

This clonotype showed up many times. In a library made to pick up alpha chains, this beta chain is a stray read with a size that means little. V is TRBV7-9 and J is TRBJ1-1; TRBD1 might be the D (5 bases). The CDR3 is 15 residues long. In germline, CDR1 is SEHNR, CDR2 FQNEAQ (reference sequence). V was shortened by 5 bases and J by 1 base, with 14 bases between the two germline ends. The CDR3 loop reads CASSAGMGENTEAFF. DNA of the CDR3: TGTGCCAGCAGCGCGGGGATGGGGGAGAACACTGAAGCTTTCTTT.

By proportion, this clonotype is medium-sized (0.01 to 0.1%). As an off-target read in a library built for alpha chains, this beta chain has a frequency of little significance. V usage is TRBV13 and J usage is TRBJ1-6; the match to TRBD1 covers 8 bases. The V gene's germline CDR1 is PRHDT and CDR2 FYEKMQ (reference sequence). V was pared by 5 bases and J by 12 bases, with 15 bases of the junction left unmatched. CDR3 size: 16 residues. The chain's CDR3 is CASSLFGTGSSKPLHF. The CDR3, as DNA: TGTGCCAGCAGCCTATTCGGGACAGGTTCCTCGAAACCCCTCCACTTT.

This clonotype has just a few counts. Found in a library prepared for alpha chains, this beta chain is an off-target read, and its abundance has little meaning. The rearrangement joins TRBV6-5 to TRBJ1-2, with a possible D match to TRBD1 (6 bases). In germline, CDR1 is MNHEY, CDR2 SVGAGI. The CDR3 loop spans 16 amino acids. With 2 bases removed from V and 4 bases from J, the gap between germline ends came to 17 bases. The CDR3 spells CASSYMRTGGSYGYTF. The CDR3 coding sequence is TGTGCCAGCAGTTACATGCGTACGGGGGGCAGCTATGGCTACACCTTC.

This clonotype was found many times. This beta chain came through as a stray read in a library set up for alpha chains, and its size says little. The rearrangement links TRBV7-8 to TRBJ2-3; D is possibly TRBD2 (5 bases). Trimming left V 5 bases short and J 5 bases short, with 17 bases between. There are 15 residues in the CDR3. Germline V gene lookup returns CDR1 SGHVS and CDR2 FQNEAQ. The chain's CDR3 is CASSLGVVVGDTQYF. DNA of the CDR3: TGTGCCAGCAGCCTGGGAGTTGTTGTAGGAGATACGCAGTATTTT.

About this clonotype: This beta chain is a stray read from a library made for alpha chains; its abundance is not meaningful. The V and J genes are TRBV20-1 and TRBJ2-1; D is unclear. V lost 0 bases to trimming and J lost 5 bases, with 11 bases between them. This CDR3 has 14 amino acids. The germline gives CDR1 DFQATT, CDR2 SNEGSKA (reference sequence). CDR3 loop: CSAREWSANNEQFF. CDR3 bases: TGCAGTGCTAGAGAGTGGAGCGCCAACAATGAGCAGTTCTTC.

This clonotype is medium-sized. Since the library was made to target alpha chains, this beta chain is a stray read and its abundance is not meaningful. This chain joins TRBV3-1 and TRBJ2-7; D is ambiguous. The CDR3 contains 11 residues. CDR1 LGHDT and CDR2 YNNKEL come from the germline V gene (reference sequence). V shed 4 bases and J shed 6 bases, with 7 bases lying between them. The chain's CDR3 is CASSLSGEQYF. For the CDR3, the DNA is TGTGCCAGCAGCCTATCAGGCGAGCAGTACTTC.

This clonotype came up many times. For a library built for alpha chains, this beta chain is a stray read; little rests on its size. The chain couples TRBV5-4 to TRBJ2-5; D unclear. Trimming cost V 2 bases and J 5 bases, with 7 bases left between them. Per germline, CDR1 SGHNT and CDR2 YYREEE (reference sequence). CDR3 length: 12 residues. CDR3 in amino acids: CASSLEDETQYF. The CDR3 nucleotides read TGTGCCAGCAGCTTAGAGGATGAGACCCAGTACTTC.

As concerns this clonotype: This beta chain slipped into a library made for alpha chains as a stray read, so its size is not meaningful. The V gene is TRBV5-1, the J gene TRBJ1-3, with D unresolved. Germline loops: CDR1 SGHRS, CDR2 YFSETQ. This CDR3 is built from 14 residues. V lost 7 bases and J lost 2, with 13 bases in between. The CDR3 reads CASRGWNTGNTIYF. CDR3 bases: TGCGCCAGCCGAGGATGGAACACTGGAAACACCATATATTTT. Variable domain in full (rest from reference TRBV5-1 and TRBJ1-3): KAGVTQTPRYLIKTRGQQVTLSCSPISGHRSVSWYQQTPGQGLQFLFEYFSETQRNKGNFPGRFSGRQFSNSRSEMNVSTLELGDSALYLCASRGWNTGNTIYFGEGSWLTVV.

Within the sample, this clonotype is medium-sized. Because the library targeted alpha chains, this beta chain is an off-target read whose size means little. The chain recombines TRBV9 with TRBJ2-2, with 7 bases fitting TRBD1. The CDR3 is 19 residues long. Trimming at V came to 0 bases and at J to 0 bases, leaving 11 bases not matched to a gene. Germline CDR1 SGDLS, CDR2 YYNGEE. In nucleotides, the CDR3 is TGTGCCAGCAGCGTAGATGCGAAGTCGACAGGGTCGAACACCGGGGAGCTGTTTTTT. Amino acids: CASSVDAKSTGSNTGELFF.

Notes on this clonotype: This beta chain is an unintended read in a library built for alpha chains; its size means little. The chain links TRBV12-3 or TRBV12-4 to TRBJ1-3, with D uncertain. The V end lost 7 bases, the J end lost 0 bases, and 13 bases lay between the germline ends. The CDR3 has 15 amino acids. The CDR3 DNA follows: TGTGCCAGCACTTCACTGTACGGCTCTGGAAACACCATATATTTT. This sequence encodes CASTSLYGSGNTIYF.

This clonotype was observed at least ten times. This beta chain is an off-target read within a library intended for alpha chains, so its frequency means little. The V gene is TRBV11-2, the J gene TRBJ2-2, with 8 bases identical to TRBD2. V shed 8 bases, J shed 6 bases, and the junction held 5 bases outside the gene matches. CDR3 length equals 13 residues. Germline V gene lookup returns CDR1 SGHAT and CDR2 FQNNGV. The CDR3 bases are TGTGCCAGCTCCCCCGGGGGGGCCGGGGAGCTGTTTTTT. Protein sequence: CASSPGGAGELFF.

This clonotype was seen ten or more times. This beta chain lies outside the target of a library built for alpha chains; its clone size means little. This sequence joins TRBV9 and TRBJ2-3; D remains unclear. The length of the CDR3 is 17 residues. CDR1 is SGDLS and CDR2 is YYNGEE in the germline V gene. The germline V and J ends were trimmed by 2 bases and 0 bases, with 16 bases remaining between them. The CDR3 DNA reads TGTGCCAGCAGCGTTAACAGAGACCCCACTAGCACAGATACGCAGTATTTT. Its translation is CASSVNRDPTSTDTQYF.

This clonotype was seen ten or more times. This beta chain lies outside the target of a library built for alpha chains; its clone size means little. The rearrangement uses TRBV20-1 and TRBJ1-4; weak D call: TRBD1 (5 bases). CDR3 length: 14 residues. Trimming removed 4 bases from V and 4 bases from J, with 13 bases in between. Looked up from germline, CDR1 is DFQATT and CDR2 is SNEGSKA (reference sequence). The CDR3 nucleotides are TGCAGTGCTACGTCAGGGCGGAATAATGAAAAACTGTTTTTT. Its translation is CSATSGRNNEKLFF.

Of note for this clonotype: The size of this beta chain means little, since it is a stray read in a library made for alpha chains. V is TRBV6-1 and J is TRBJ1-5; no definite D call. CDR3 length: 17 residues. The germline V gene encodes CDR1 MNHNS and CDR2 SASEGT. Trimming pared 6 bases from V and 7 bases from J, leaving 25 bases between. The DNA for the CDR3 is TGTGCCAGCAGGGGAGGTTACCACTCTAAAAGCGAACAGCCCCAGCATTTT. This codes for CASRGGYHSKSEQPQHF.

About this clonotype itself: In a library made to pick up alpha chains, this beta chain is a stray read with a size that means little. The genes are TRBV7-9 and TRBJ1-4, with 11 nucleotides matching TRBD1. CDR3 length: 14 amino acids. Trimming at V came to 6 bases and at J to 7 bases, leaving 4 bases not matched to a gene. CDR1 is SEHNR, CDR2 FQNEAQ, per germline (reference sequence). The CDR3 sequence is CASSRTGGREKLFF. CDR3 DNA sequence: TGTGCCAGCAGTCGGACAGGGGGCCGTGAAAAACTGTTTTTT.

This clonotype was found many times. This beta chain is an off-target read within a library intended for alpha chains, so its frequency means little. V is TRBV5-1 and J is TRBJ2-2; either TRBD1 or TRBD2 may supply D (5 bases each). This CDR3 contains 17 residues. CDR1 and CDR2 from the germline V gene are SGHRS and YFSETQ. Trimming cost V 1 base and J 1 base, with 14 bases left between them. The CDR3 DNA sequence: TGCGCCAGCAGCTTGTTTGGGGGAGATCGGAACACCGGGGAGCTGTTTTTT. Translation: CASSLFGGDRNTGELFF.

Ten or more counts support this clonotype. The library was prepared for alpha chains; this beta chain is a stray read, so its frequency means little. The rearrangement uses TRBV5-1 and TRBJ1-4; 7 positions match TRBD1. J gave up 7 bases and V 3 bases, and 3 bases lay outside the gene matches. This CDR3 contains 13 residues. Germline V gene data show CDR1 as SGHRS and CDR2 as YFSETQ. Here the CDR3 reads CASSYRGTEKLFF. The CDR3 DNA sequence: TGCGCCAGCAGCTACAGGGGTACTGAAAAACTGTTTTTT. The full variable domain, its missing parts supplied by reference TRBV5-1 and TRBJ1-4, is KAGVTQTPRYLIKTRGQQVTLSCSPISGHRSVSWYQQTPGQGLQFLFEYFSETQRNKGNFPGRFSGRQFSNSRSEMNVSTLELGDSALYLCASSYRGTEKLFFGSGTQLSVL.